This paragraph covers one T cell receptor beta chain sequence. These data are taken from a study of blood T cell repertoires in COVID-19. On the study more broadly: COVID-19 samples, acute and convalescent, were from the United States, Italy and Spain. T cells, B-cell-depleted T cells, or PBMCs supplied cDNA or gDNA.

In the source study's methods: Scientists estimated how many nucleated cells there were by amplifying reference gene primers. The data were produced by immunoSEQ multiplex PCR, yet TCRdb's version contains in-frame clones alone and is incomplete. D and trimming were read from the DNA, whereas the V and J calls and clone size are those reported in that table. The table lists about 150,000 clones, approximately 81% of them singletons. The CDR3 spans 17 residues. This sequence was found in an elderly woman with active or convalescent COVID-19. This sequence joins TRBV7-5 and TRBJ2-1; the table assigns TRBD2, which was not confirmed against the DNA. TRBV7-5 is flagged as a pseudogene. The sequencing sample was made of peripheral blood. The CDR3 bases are TGTGCCAGAAGCTTAGATTTCTGGCGGGGCTCCTACAATGAGCAGTTCTTC. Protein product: CARSLDFWRGSYNEQFF.